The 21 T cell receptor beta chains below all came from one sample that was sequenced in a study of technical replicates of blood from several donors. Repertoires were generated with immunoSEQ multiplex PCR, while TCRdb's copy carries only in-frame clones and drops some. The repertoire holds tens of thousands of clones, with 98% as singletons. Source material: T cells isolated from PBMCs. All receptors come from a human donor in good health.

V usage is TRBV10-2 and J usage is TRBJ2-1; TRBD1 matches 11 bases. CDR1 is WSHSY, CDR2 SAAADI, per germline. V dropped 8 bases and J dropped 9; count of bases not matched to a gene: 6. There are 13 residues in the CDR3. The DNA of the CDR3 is TGCGCCAGCGCTCCCGGGACAGGGGGTGAGCAGTTCTTC. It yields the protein CASAPGTGGEQFF.

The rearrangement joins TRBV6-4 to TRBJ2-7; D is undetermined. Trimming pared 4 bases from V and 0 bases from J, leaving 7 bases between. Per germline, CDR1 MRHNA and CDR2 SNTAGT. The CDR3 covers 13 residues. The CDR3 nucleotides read TGTGCCAGCAGTGCAGGTGACTCCTACGAGCAGTACTTC. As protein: CASSAGDSYEQYF.

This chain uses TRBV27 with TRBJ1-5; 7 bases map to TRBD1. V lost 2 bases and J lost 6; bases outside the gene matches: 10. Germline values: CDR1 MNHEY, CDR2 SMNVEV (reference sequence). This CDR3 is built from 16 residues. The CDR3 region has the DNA TGTGCCAGCAGTTTACACGGCGACAGGGTGACTCAGCCCCAGCATTTT. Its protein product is CASSLHGDRVTQPQHF.

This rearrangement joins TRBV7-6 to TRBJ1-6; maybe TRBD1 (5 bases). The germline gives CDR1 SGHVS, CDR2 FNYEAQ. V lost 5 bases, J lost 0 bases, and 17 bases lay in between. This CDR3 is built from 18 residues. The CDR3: CASSPRGGGSSYNSPLHF. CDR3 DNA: TGTGCCAGCAGCCCCCGAGGTGGGGGGAGCTCCTATAATTCACCCCTCCACTTT.

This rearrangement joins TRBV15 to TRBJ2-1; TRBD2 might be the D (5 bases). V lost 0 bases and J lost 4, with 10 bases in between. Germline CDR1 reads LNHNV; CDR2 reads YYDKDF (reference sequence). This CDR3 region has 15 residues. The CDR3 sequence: CATSRDGKTYNEQFF. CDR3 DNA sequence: TGTGCCACCAGCAGAGACGGGAAAACTTACAATGAGCAGTTCTTC.

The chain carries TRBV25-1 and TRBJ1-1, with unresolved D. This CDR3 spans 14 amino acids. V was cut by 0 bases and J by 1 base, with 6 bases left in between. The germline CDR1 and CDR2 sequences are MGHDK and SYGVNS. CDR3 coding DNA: TGTGCCAGCAGTGAATACGCAGGGAACACTGAAGCTTTCTTT. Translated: CASSEYAGNTEAFF.

For the CDR3, the DNA is TGTGCCAGCAGTGAAATAACTAGCGGGACCAATGAGCAGTTCTTC. Its protein product is CASSEITSGTNEQFF. The chain joins TRBV2 to TRBJ2-1, with 10 bases aligning to TRBD2. The CDR3 has 15 residues. With V trimmed by 2 bases and J by 6 bases, 4 bases remained unmatched. CDR1 is SNHLY and CDR2 is FYNNEI in the germline V gene.

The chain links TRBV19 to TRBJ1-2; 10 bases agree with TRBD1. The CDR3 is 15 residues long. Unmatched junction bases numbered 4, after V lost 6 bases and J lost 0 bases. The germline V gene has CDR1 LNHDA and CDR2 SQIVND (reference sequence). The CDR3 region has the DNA TGTGCCAGTAGCCGGACAGGGGGGGCTAACTATGGCTACACCTTC. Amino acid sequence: CASSRTGGANYGYTF.

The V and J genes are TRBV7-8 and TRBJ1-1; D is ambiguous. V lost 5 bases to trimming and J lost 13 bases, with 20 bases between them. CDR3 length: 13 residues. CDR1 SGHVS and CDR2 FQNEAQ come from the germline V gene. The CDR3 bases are TGTGCCAGCAGCCACGTGGCCGGTCGAGAGGGTTTCTTT. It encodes CASSHVAGREGFF.

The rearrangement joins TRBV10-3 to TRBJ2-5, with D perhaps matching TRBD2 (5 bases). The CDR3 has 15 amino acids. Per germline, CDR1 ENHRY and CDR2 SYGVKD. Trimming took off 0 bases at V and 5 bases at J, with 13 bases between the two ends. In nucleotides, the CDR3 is TGTGCCATCAGTGAGTCGAGGCTAGCATGGGAGACCCAGTACTTC. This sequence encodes CAISESRLAWETQYF.

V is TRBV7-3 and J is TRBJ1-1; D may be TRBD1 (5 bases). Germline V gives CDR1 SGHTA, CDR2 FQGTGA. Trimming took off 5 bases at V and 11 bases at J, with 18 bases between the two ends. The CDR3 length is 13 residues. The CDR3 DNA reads TGTGCCAGCAGCCCAACCCAGGGATCTTTGGCTTTCTTT. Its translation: CASSPTQGSLAFF.

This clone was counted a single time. DNA for the CDR3: TGTGCCAGCAGCCGGGGGGCAGCTAACTATGGCTACACCTTC. This codes for CASSRGAANYGYTF. This sequence joins TRBV7-9 and TRBJ1-2; D is perhaps TRBD1 (6 bases). This CDR3 spans 14 amino acids. The germline V and J ends were trimmed by 5 bases and 0 bases, with 10 bases remaining between them. Germline CDR1 and CDR2: SEHNR and FQNEAQ (reference sequence).

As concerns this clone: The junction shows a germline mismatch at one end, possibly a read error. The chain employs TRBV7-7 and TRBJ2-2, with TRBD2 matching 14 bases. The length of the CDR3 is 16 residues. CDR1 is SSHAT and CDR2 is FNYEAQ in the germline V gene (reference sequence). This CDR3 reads CASSPGLAGDTGELFF. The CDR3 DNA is TGTGCTAGCAGCCCGGGACTAGCGGGGGACACCGGGGAGCTGTTTTTT.

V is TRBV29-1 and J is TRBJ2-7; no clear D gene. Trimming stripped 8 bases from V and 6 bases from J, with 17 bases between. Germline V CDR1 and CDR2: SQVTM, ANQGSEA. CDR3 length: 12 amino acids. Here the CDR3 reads CSPGTVLGEQYF. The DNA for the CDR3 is TGCAGCCCAGGTACAGTACTGGGCGAGCAGTACTTC.

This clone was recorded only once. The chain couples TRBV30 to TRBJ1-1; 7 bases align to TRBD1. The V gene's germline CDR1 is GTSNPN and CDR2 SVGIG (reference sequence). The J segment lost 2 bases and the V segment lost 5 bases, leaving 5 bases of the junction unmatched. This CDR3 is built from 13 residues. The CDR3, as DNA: TGTGCCTGGGGGGTAGGGGGCAACACTGAAGCTTTCTTT. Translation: CAWGVGGNTEAFF.

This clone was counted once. The CDR3 loop is CARVNSGSRGNTGELFF. DNA for the CDR3: TGTGCCAGGGTTAATAGCGGGAGTCGGGGTAACACCGGGGAGCTGTTTTTT. The chain combines TRBV6-4 with TRBJ2-2, with TRBD2 identical over 9 bases. The CDR3 is 17 residues long. CDR1 MRHNA and CDR2 SNTAGT come from the germline V gene. The V segment lost 9 bases and the J segment 2 bases; nucleotides outside the gene matches: 13.

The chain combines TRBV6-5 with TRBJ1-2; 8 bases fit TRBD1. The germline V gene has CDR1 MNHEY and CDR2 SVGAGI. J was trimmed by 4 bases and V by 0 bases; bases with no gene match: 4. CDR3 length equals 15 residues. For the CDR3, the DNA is TGTGCCAGCAGTTACTCGGGACAGGAACCCTATGGCTACACCTTC. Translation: CASSYSGQEPYGYTF.

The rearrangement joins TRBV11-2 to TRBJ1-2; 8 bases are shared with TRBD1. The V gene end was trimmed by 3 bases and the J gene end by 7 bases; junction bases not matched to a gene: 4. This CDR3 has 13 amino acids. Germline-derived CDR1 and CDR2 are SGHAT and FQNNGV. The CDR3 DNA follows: TGTGCCAGCAGCTTGGACAGGGCCGGTGGCTACACCTTC. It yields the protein CASSLDRAGGYTF. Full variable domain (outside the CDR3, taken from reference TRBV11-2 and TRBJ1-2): EAGVAQSPRYKIIEKRQSVAFWCNPISGHATLYWYQQILGQGPKLLIQFQNNGVVDDSQLPKDRFSAERLKGVDSTLKIQPAKLEDSAVYLCASSLDRAGGYTFGSGTRLTVV.

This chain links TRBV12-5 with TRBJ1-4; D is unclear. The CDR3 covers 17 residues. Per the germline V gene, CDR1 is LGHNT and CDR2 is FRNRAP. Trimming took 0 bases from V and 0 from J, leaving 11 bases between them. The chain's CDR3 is CASGLVPTGATNEKLFF. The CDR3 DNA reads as TGTGCTAGTGGTTTGGTACCCACCGGAGCAACTAATGAAAAACTGTTTTTT.

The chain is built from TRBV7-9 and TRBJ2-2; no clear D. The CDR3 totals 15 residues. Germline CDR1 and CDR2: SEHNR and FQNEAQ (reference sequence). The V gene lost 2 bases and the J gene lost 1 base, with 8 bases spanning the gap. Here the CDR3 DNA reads TGTGCCAGCAGCTTACGTGCAGTGAACACCGGGGAGCTGTTTTTT. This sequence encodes CASSLRAVNTGELFF.

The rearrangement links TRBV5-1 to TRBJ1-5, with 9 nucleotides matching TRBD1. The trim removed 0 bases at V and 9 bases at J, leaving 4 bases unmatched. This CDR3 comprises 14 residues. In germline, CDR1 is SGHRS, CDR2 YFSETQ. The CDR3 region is CASSLVGQGGPQHF. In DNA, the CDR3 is TGCGCCAGCAGCTTGGTGGGACAGGGAGGGCCCCAGCATTTT.